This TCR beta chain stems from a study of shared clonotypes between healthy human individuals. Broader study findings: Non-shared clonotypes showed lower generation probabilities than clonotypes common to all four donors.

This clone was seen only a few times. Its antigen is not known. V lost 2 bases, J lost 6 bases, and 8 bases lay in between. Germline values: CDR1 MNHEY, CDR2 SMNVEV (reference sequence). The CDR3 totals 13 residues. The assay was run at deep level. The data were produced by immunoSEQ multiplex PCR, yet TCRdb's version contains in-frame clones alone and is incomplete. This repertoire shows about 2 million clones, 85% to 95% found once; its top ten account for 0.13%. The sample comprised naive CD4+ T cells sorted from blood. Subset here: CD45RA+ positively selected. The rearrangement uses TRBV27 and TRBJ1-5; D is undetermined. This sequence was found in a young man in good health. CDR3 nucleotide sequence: TGTGCCAGCAGTTTAGGCCGAAGTCAGCCCCAGCATTTT. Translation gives CASSLGRSQPQHF.